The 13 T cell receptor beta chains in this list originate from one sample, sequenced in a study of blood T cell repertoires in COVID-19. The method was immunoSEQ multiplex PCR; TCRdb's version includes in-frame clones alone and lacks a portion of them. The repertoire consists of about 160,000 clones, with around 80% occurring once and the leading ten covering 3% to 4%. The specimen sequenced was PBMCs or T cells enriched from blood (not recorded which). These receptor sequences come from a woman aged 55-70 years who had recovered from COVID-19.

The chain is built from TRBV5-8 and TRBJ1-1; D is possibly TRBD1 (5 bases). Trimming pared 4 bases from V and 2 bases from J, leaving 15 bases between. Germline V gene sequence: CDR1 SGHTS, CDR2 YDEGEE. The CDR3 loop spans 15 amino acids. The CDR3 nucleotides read TGTGCCAGCAGCCCCCAGGGCTCATCCAACACTGAAGCTTTCTTT. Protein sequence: CASSPQGSSNTEAFF.

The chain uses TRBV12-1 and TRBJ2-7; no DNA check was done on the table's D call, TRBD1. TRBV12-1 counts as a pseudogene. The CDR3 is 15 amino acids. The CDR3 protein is CASSFPGQPTYEQYF. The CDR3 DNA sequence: TGTGCCAGCAGCTTTCCGGGACAGCCGACCTACGAGCAGTACTTC.

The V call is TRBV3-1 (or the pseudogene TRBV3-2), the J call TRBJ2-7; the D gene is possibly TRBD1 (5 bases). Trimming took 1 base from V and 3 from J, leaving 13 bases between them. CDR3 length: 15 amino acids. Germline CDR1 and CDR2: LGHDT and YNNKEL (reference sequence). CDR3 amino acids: CASSQVLGLIYEQYF. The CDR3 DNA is TGTGCCAGCAGCCAAGTCCTGGGGCTGATCTACGAGCAGTACTTC.

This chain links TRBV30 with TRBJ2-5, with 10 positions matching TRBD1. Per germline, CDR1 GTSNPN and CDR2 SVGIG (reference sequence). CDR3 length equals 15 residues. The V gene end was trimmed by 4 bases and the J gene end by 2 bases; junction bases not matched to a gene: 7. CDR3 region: CAWKTGTGVQETQYF. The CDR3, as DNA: TGTGCCTGGAAAACCGGGACAGGGGTGCAAGAGACCCAGTACTTC.

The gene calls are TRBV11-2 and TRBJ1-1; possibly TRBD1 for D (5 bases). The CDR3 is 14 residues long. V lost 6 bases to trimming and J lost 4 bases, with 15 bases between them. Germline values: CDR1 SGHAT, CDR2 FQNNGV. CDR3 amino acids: CASRTSGGSTEAFF. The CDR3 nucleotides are TGTGCCAGCAGAACTTCCGGGGGGAGCACTGAAGCTTTCTTT.

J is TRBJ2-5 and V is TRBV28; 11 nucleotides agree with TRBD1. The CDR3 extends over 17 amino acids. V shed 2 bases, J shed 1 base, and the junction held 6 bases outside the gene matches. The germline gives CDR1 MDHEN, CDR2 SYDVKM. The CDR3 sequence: CASSLETGTGGQETQYF. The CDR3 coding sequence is TGTGCCAGCAGTTTAGAAACCGGGACAGGGGGCCAAGAGACCCAGTACTTC.

The CDR3 coding sequence is TGTGCCAGCAGACAAACAGGGGATAATTCACCCCTCCACTTT. It yields the protein CASRQTGDNSPLHF. The chain joins TRBV7-8 to TRBJ1-6; 7 bases map to TRBD1. The J segment lost 5 bases and the V segment lost 6 bases, leaving 4 bases of the junction unmatched. Germline CDR1 is SGHVS and CDR2 is FQNEAQ. The CDR3 runs 14 residues.

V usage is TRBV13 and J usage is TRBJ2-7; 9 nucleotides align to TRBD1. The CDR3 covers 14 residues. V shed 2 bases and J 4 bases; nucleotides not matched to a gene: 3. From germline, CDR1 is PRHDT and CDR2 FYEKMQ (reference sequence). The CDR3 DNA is TGTGCCAGCAGCTTAAGACAGGGGGAATACGAGCAGTACTTC. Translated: CASSLRQGEYEQYF.

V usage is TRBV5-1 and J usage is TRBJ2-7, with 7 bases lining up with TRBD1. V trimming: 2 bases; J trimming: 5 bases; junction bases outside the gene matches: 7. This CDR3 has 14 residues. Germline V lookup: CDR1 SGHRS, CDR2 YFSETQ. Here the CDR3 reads CASSLTTGNNEQYF. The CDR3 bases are TGCGCCAGCAGCTTAACGACAGGGAACAACGAGCAGTACTTC.

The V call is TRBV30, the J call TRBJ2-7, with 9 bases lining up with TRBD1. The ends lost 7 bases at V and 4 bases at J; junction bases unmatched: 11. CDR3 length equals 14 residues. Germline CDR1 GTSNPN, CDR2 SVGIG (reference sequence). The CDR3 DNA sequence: TGTGCCTCCCACGACGGGACAGGGAGGTACGAGCAGTACTTC. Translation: CASHDGTGRYEQYF.

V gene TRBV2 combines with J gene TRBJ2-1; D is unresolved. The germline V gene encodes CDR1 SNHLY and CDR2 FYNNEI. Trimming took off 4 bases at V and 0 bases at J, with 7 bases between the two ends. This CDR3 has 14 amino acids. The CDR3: CASSARSSYNEQFF. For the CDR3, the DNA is TGTGCCAGCAGTGCGAGAAGCTCCTACAATGAGCAGTTCTTC.

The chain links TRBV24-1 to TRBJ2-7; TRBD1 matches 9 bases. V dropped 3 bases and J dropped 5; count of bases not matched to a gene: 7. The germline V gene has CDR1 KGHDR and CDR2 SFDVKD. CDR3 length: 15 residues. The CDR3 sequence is CATSDPGQGVHEQYF. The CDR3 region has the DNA TGTGCCACCAGTGATCCGGGACAGGGCGTACACGAGCAGTACTTC.

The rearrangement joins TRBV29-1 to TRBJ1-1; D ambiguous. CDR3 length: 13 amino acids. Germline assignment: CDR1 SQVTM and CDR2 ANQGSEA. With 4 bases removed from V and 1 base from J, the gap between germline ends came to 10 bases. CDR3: CSVVWHPNTEAFF. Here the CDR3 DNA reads TGCAGCGTTGTGTGGCATCCGAACACTGAAGCTTTCTTT.